Below, 21 T cell receptor beta chains from the same sample are listed, as sequenced in a study of T cell responses to AZD1222 COVID-19 vaccine. TCRdb keeps only in-frame clones here, not all; method: immunoSEQ multiplex PCR. The table lists about 140,000 clones, approximately 90% of them singletons. The material was peripheral blood, obtained on day 0 of AZD1222 vaccination. The receptors were sampled from an adult in good health.

The V call is TRBV6-6, the J call TRBJ2-1, with D uncertain. The CDR3 covers 13 residues. Trimming took off 0 bases at V and 6 bases at J, with 6 bases between the two ends. Per germline, CDR1 MNHNY and CDR2 SVGAGI (reference sequence). The CDR3 spells CASSYSILNEQFF. CDR3 DNA: TGTGCCAGCAGTTACTCGATCCTCAATGAGCAGTTCTTC.

V gene TRBV28 combines with J gene TRBJ2-5; D is possibly TRBD1 (5 bases). The CDR3 loop spans 13 amino acids. V was cut by 3 bases and J by 5 bases, with 10 bases left in between. Germline V gene data show CDR1 as MDHEN and CDR2 as SYDVKM. This CDR3 reads CASSLGHVETQYF. The CDR3 region has the DNA TGTGCCAGCAGTTTGGGGCACGTGGAGACCCAGTACTTC.

The V and J genes are TRBV28 and TRBJ1-2; no clear D gene. The CDR3 covers 13 residues. The V gene lost 9 bases and the J gene lost 1 base, with 12 bases spanning the gap. Germline V lookup: CDR1 MDHEN, CDR2 SYDVKM. The CDR3 sequence: CARLTVFNYGYTF. The CDR3 DNA is TGTGCCAGACTAACAGTATTTAACTATGGCTACACCTTC.

The chain is built from TRBV6-5 and TRBJ2-1; D may match TRBD1 or TRBD2 (5 bases each). This CDR3 is built from 15 residues. Germline V gene lookup returns CDR1 MNHEY and CDR2 SVGAGI. Trimming took 6 bases from V and 4 from J, leaving 16 bases between them. DNA of the CDR3: TGTGCCAGCAGCGACGGGGCGGAATCATACAATGAGCAGTTCTTC. Protein: CASSDGAESYNEQFF.

This chain connects TRBV6-6 to TRBJ2-1; 8 bases are a match to TRBD2. Losses at the gene ends were 6 bases for V and 4 bases for J; bases not matched to a gene: 5. The CDR3 totals 14 residues. CDR1 is MNHNY and CDR2 is SVGAGI in the germline V gene (reference sequence). The CDR3 bases are TGTGCCAGCAGCCCAGCGGGAGAATACAATGAGCAGTTCTTC. This sequence encodes CASSPAGEYNEQFF.

This clone was seen only a few times. V gene TRBV10-3 combines with J gene TRBJ2-1; perhaps TRBD2 as D (5 bases). With 6 bases removed from V and 4 bases from J, the gap between germline ends came to 16 bases. The CDR3 length is 15 residues. Germline V lookup: CDR1 ENHRY, CDR2 SYGVKD. This chain's CDR3 is CAISVEGAGYNEQFF. The CDR3 nucleotides read TGTGCCATCAGCGTTGAGGGCGCCGGATACAATGAGCAGTTCTTC.

This chain uses TRBV5-1 with TRBJ1-6; D is perhaps TRBD1 (5 bases). Trimming took off 0 bases at V and 8 bases at J, with 12 bases between the two ends. The CDR3 is 15 residues long. Looked up from germline, CDR1 is SGHRS and CDR2 is YFSETQ. The CDR3 region is CASSLGQGPYSPLHF. The CDR3 nucleotides are TGCGCCAGCAGCTTGGGCCAGGGCCCATATTCACCCCTCCACTTT.

In this sample, this clone turned up once. The rearrangement links TRBV24-1 to TRBJ2-5; D may be TRBD2 (5 bases). Germline CDR1 KGHDR, CDR2 SFDVKD. V lost 1 base, J lost 4 bases, and 9 bases lay in between. The CDR3 is made up of 14 amino acids. CDR3 in DNA: TGTGCCACCAGTGATTTCGGCCGGGGAGAGACCCAGTACTTC. Encoded protein: CATSDFGRGETQYF.

V and J are TRBV2 and TRBJ2-1; 7 positions agree with TRBD2. With V trimmed by 7 bases and J by 2 bases, 5 bases remained unmatched. Germline loops: CDR1 SNHLY, CDR2 FYNNEI. The CDR3 totals 14 residues. The CDR3 DNA reads TGTGCCAGCACCGGCGGACTAGCCTACAATGAGCAGTTCTTC. Its translation is CASTGGLAYNEQFF.

The chain is built from TRBV28 and TRBJ1-5; 10 bases agree with TRBD1. The CDR3 totals 15 residues. In germline, CDR1 is MDHEN, CDR2 SYDVKM. V dropped 6 bases and J dropped 7; count of bases not matched to a gene: 9. CDR3 nucleotides: TGTGCCAGCAGAGCCCGGACAGGGGGTGGGCAGCCCCAGCATTTT. Its translation is CASRARTGGGQPQHF. Based on the CDR3 plus reference TRBV28 and TRBJ1-5, the full variable domain is DVKVTQSSRYLVKRTGEKVFLECVQDMDHENMFWYRQDPGLGLRLIYFSYDVKMKEKGDIPEGYSVSREKKERFSLILESASTNQTSMYLCASRARTGGGQPQHFGDGTRLSIL.

The V gene is TRBV24-1, the J gene TRBJ1-1; unclear D gene. Germline values: CDR1 KGHDR, CDR2 SFDVKD. This CDR3 contains 11 residues. Between the trimmed V and J ends, which lost 5 bases and 3 bases, there was a span of 3 bases. This chain's CDR3 is CATSGDTEAFF. In DNA form, the CDR3 reads TGTGCCACCAGTGGAGACACTGAAGCTTTCTTT.

V gene TRBV27 combines with J gene TRBJ2-7; a weak D match, TRBD1 (6 bases). Germline V lookup: CDR1 MNHEY, CDR2 SMNVEV (reference sequence). The V gene lost 5 bases and the J gene lost 1 base, with 18 bases spanning the gap. CDR3 size: 16 residues. The CDR3 bases are TGTGCCAGCAGTCCCCGACAGGATTTCAGTTCCTACGAGCAGTACTTC. It codes for CASSPRQDFSSYEQYF.

As to this clone: The sample holds other DNA sequences that translate to the same CDR3. J is TRBJ2-3 and V is TRBV18; a possible D gene is TRBD2 (5 bases). Germline CDR1 is KGHSH and CDR2 is LQKENI. V lost 0 bases and J 4 bases, leaving 5 bases between the germline ends. This CDR3 comprises 13 residues. The CDR3 spells CASSPPGADTQYF. In DNA, the CDR3 is TGTGCCAGCTCACCACCGGGAGCAGATACGCAGTATTTT.

The chain uses TRBV5-1 and TRBJ1-2; 7 nucleotides match TRBD1. The germline CDR1 and CDR2 sequences are SGHRS and YFSETQ. The CDR3 loop spans 17 amino acids. J was trimmed by 3 bases and V by 2 bases; bases with no gene match: 13. The CDR3 region has the DNA TGCGCCAGCAGCTTCTCTGTCCTAGGGGGCGATGACTATGGCTACACCTTC. It codes for CASSFSVLGGDDYGYTF.

The rearrangement joins TRBV19 to TRBJ2-5; D is uncertain. This CDR3 has 13 amino acids. V was pared by 1 base and J by 0 bases, with 3 bases between. CDR1 and CDR2 from the germline V gene are LNHDA and SQIVND (reference sequence). The CDR3 sequence: CASSIGDQETQYF. The CDR3 DNA follows: TGTGCCAGTAGTATAGGGGACCAAGAGACCCAGTACTTC.

V gene TRBV7-9 combines with J gene TRBJ2-7; TRBD1 or TRBD2 may be the D gene (5 bases each). V was trimmed by 5 bases and J by 5 bases, leaving 19 bases between them. This CDR3 comprises 15 residues. CDR1 is SEHNR, CDR2 FQNEAQ, per germline (reference sequence). This chain's CDR3 is CASSTWTWDEDEQYF. The DNA for the CDR3 is TGTGCCAGCAGCACCTGGACATGGGACGAGGACGAGCAGTACTTC.

A few counts support this clone. V and J are TRBV6-2 or TRBV6-3 and TRBJ2-3; D unclear. Germline V gene lookup returns CDR1 MNHEY and CDR2 SVGEGT. Trimming shortened V by 2 bases and J by 0 bases, and 6 bases separated the two germline ends. The CDR3 runs to 14 residues. CDR3 protein: CASSYPDSTDTQYF. The CDR3, as DNA: TGTGCCAGCAGTTACCCTGACAGCACAGATACGCAGTATTTT.

This chain links TRBV6-5 with TRBJ1-5, with D possibly matching TRBD1 (5 bases). The germline V and J ends were trimmed by 2 bases and 8 bases, with 10 bases remaining between them. Germline CDR1 reads MNHEY; CDR2 reads SVGAGI. This CDR3 has 13 amino acids. The DNA of the CDR3 is TGTGCCAGCAGTTACGGCGCAGGGAAGCCCCAGCATTTT. It specifies CASSYGAGKPQHF.

The CDR3: CASSFVGQGYNEQFF. Written as DNA, the CDR3 is TGTGCCAGCAGTTTTGTGGGACAGGGGTACAATGAGCAGTTCTTC. The V call is TRBV28, the J call TRBJ2-1; 10 nucleotides line up with TRBD1. Germline V lookup: CDR1 MDHEN, CDR2 SYDVKM. The ends lost 3 bases at V and 4 bases at J; junction bases unmatched: 3. The CDR3 covers 15 residues.

This chain uses TRBV13 with TRBJ2-7; D unclear. The CDR3 is 13 residues long. From germline, CDR1 is PRHDT and CDR2 FYEKMQ (reference sequence). Trimming removed 0 bases at V and 3 bases at J, with 6 bases between. The CDR3 DNA sequence: TGTGCCAGCAGCTTAGGCGCCCTCTACGAGCAGTACTTC. Translating it yields CASSLGALYEQYF.

V and J are TRBV27 and TRBJ1-2; unclear D gene. CDR1 and CDR2 (germline): MNHEY, SMNVEV (reference sequence). V shed 4 bases and J shed 4 bases, with 19 bases lying between them. CDR3 length equals 16 residues. CDR3 protein: CASSSTSGSSFYGYTF. CDR3 nucleotides: TGTGCCAGCAGTTCCACTTCAGGCTCGTCGTTCTATGGCTACACCTTC.